Listed below are T cell receptor beta chains from one sample, sequenced in a study of regulatory T cells in long-lasting Graves disease. Via MiXCR, TCRdb re-called the multiplex PCR reads, giving one row per CDR3 protein. The sample carries 400,000 to 500,000 distinct CDR3 sequences, about 14% recorded once. Separately, the same data were catalogued under a study of T cells in Graves' hyperthyroidism and ophthalmopathy.

Specimen: peripheral blood mononuclear cells (PBMCs), collected at new diagnosis, from a patient treated with antithyroid drugs. Every receptor here comes from a woman between 45 and 60 years old with Graves disease. Both conserved end residues are part of each CDR3. A D gene is named only where the DNA matches it firmly. Size values are once, few and many counts, or a class for expanded clones, and some rows have none.

cdr3_nt cdr3_aa d_call clone_size j_call v_call
TGTGCCAGCAGTTCTAGCGGGAGGGGCCATGAGCAGTTCTTC CASSSSGRGHEQFF TRBD2 . TRBJ2-1 TRBV6-2/TRBV6-3
TGTGCCAGCAGCATGACCGGGACTAGCAATGAGCAGTTCTTC CASSMTGTSNEQFF TRBD2 many TRBJ2-1 TRBV7-3
TGTGCCAGCAGCTCAACTCAGGGGGCCTGGGAGCAGTACTTC CASSSTQGAWEQYF TRBD1 few TRBJ2-7 TRBV9
TGTGCCAGCAGTTTGTCGCTAGCGCATGGCTACAATGAGCAGTTCTTC CASSLSLAHGYNEQFF . many TRBJ2-1 TRBV6-5
TGCAGCGTTGGGAGCAGGGCTTCTGGGGCCAACGTCCTGACTTTC CSVGSRASGANVLTF . few TRBJ2-6 TRBV29-1
TGTGCCAGCAGCCCCACCCGGGGACTCCCCACAGATACGCAGTATTTT CASSPTRGLPTDTQYF . . TRBJ2-3 TRBV13
TGTGCCAACAGTTTGGGACAGGGGGGGGCACCCCTCCACTTT CANSLGQGGAPLHF TRBD1 . TRBJ1-6 TRBV2
TGTGCCAGCAGCTTATACGGGGGAACGGGGAACACCGGGGAGCTGTTTTTT CASSLYGGTGNTGELFF . few TRBJ2-2 TRBV7-3
TGTGCCAGCAGGGACAGGCGAGAGACCCAGTACTTC CASRDRRETQYF TRBD1 few TRBJ2-5 TRBV6-1
TGTGCCAGCAGTGCACAGGGGTCGGGTCAGCCCCAGCATTTT CASSAQGSGQPQHF TRBD1 many TRBJ1-5 TRBV2
TGCGCCAGCAGTGAGCCGTCGACAGAGCTTCAAGAGACCCAGTACTTC CASSEPSTELQETQYF . few TRBJ2-5 TRBV10-1
TGTGCCAGCAGTTATAGAGGACAGCCGAACACCGGGGAGCTGTTTTTT CASSYRGQPNTGELFF . many TRBJ2-2 TRBV6-5
TGTGCCAGCAGCTCAAGTGAGGTTGCAACTAATGAAAAACTGTTTTTT CASSSSEVATNEKLFF . few TRBJ1-4 TRBV7-9
TGTGCCAGCAGCTCACCGGGGGTAGCCAAAAACATTCAGTACTTC CASSSPGVAKNIQYF . many TRBJ2-4 TRBV2
TGTGCCAGCAGCGTACCGGGGGGGGAGCAGTACTTC CASSVPGGEQYF TRBD2 few TRBJ2-7 TRBV9
TGTGCCAGCAGCCTTACAGGGATCGGGGAGACCCAGTACTTC CASSLTGIGETQYF . . TRBJ2-5 TRBV6-1
TGTGCCAGCAGTTCCTCCAGGGGTTGGGAGACCCAGTACTTC CASSSSRGWETQYF . many TRBJ2-5 TRBV12-3/TRBV12-4
TGTGCCAGCAGTTTAAACAGGAAAGAGACCCAGTACTTC CASSLNRKETQYF . many TRBJ2-5 TRBV28
TGTGCCATCAGTCCGACAGAAGCCACCGGGGAGCTGTTTTTT CAISPTEATGELFF . . TRBJ2-2 TRBV10-3
TGTGCCAGCAGCGTAGTCCCTACAGATACGCAGTATTTT CASSVVPTDTQYF . many TRBJ2-3 TRBV9
TGTGCCAGCAGTTGGGACAGCCAAGAGACCCAGTACTTC CASSWDSQETQYF TRBD1 many TRBJ2-5 TRBV27
TGTGCCAGCAGTCAAGGGACAGACTACAATGAGCAGTTCTTC CASSQGTDYNEQFF TRBD1 few TRBJ2-1 TRBV28
TGTGCCAGCAGCCCCTCTCATTCGGGCAGTAACTACGAGCAGTACTTC CASSPSHSGSNYEQYF . many TRBJ2-7 TRBV3-1
TGTGCCATCAGTGAGTCGATGGCGGGAGGATTCTCGGGGGAGCTGTTTTTT CAISESMAGGFSGELFF TRBD2 many TRBJ2-2 TRBV10-3
TGTGCCAGCAGTGTTAGGGGTGGTGATCAGCCCCAGCATTTT CASSVRGGDQPQHF . many TRBJ1-5 TRBV6-4
TGTGCCAGCAGCAGCCCACAGGGGGCAGGATGGGAGACCCAGTACTTC CASSSPQGAGWETQYF TRBD1 many TRBJ2-5 TRBV7-9
TGTGCCAGCAGCGCTCGGAGCTCCTACAATGAGCAGTTCTTC CASSARSSYNEQFF . . TRBJ2-1 TRBV9
TGTGCCAGTACCCAAGCAGGACAGTCTTATAGCAATCAGCCCCAGCATTTT CASTQAGQSYSNQPQHF . . TRBJ1-5 TRBV19
TGTGCCTGGAGTGTATCGTCAGGGTTGACAGGTGAGCAGTTCTTC CAWSVSSGLTGEQFF . many TRBJ2-1 TRBV30
TGCGCCAGCAGCGACGGGACAGGGCGGAATGAGCAGTTCTTC CASSDGTGRNEQFF TRBD1 many TRBJ2-1 TRBV10-1
TGTGCCAGCTTTGGACAGACCTACAATGAGCAGTTCTTC CASFGQTYNEQFF . many TRBJ2-1 TRBV7-9
TGCAGCGTTCCCTACCTTAGCCCTTACAATGAGCAGTTCTTC CSVPYLSPYNEQFF . . TRBJ2-1 TRBV29-1
TGCGCCAGCAGCCCGCTCGGGGTTAGCACAGATACGCAGTATTTT CASSPLGVSTDTQYF . . TRBJ2-3 TRBV4-1
TGTGCCAGCAGTACAGCGACTAGCGCGAACTACAATGAGCAGTTCTTC CASSTATSANYNEQFF TRBD2 few TRBJ2-1 TRBV6-1
TGTGCCAGCAGCGTAGACGGCCTTGGGGTCACAGATACGCAGTATTTT CASSVDGLGVTDTQYF . . TRBJ2-3 TRBV9
TGTGCCAGCAGCCCTTACCTAGGGAGCCCCTACGAGCAGTACTTC CASSPYLGSPYEQYF . many TRBJ2-7 TRBV3-1
TGTGCTAGTGGTTTAGAGATCGGTCCCACTGAAGCTTTCTTT CASGLEIGPTEAFF . many TRBJ1-1 TRBV12-5
TGCGCCAGCAGCCGCACATTAGCGGAGCCTTACAATGAGCAGTTCTTC CASSRTLAEPYNEQFF . many TRBJ2-1 TRBV4-1
TGTGCCAGCAGCCAGGGGCTTGGGACCGGGGAGCTGTTTTTT CASSQGLGTGELFF . many TRBJ2-2 TRBV3-1
TGTGCCAGCAGTGATCATGACTTTTATGGACACCAGAACACTGAAGCTTTCTTT CASSDHDFYGHQNTEAFF . . TRBJ1-1 TRBV6-1
TGTGCCAGCAGCATCGGACAGCGCGAGCAGTACTTC CASSIGQREQYF . . TRBJ2-7 TRBV11-2
TGTGCCAGCGGTACTATTAACTCCTACAATGAGCAGTTCTTC CASGTINSYNEQFF . . TRBJ2-1 TRBV9
TGCAGTGCTAGCCCGTTAATCCTTAGCACAGATACGCAGTATTTT CSASPLILSTDTQYF . few TRBJ2-3 TRBV20-1
TGTGCCAGCAGTTTAACGGGACGAAGCACAGATACGCAGTATTTT CASSLTGRSTDTQYF . many TRBJ2-3 TRBV7-2
TGTGCCAGCAGCTGGCAAGCGGGAGAAGAGACCCAGTACTTC CASSWQAGEETQYF TRBD2 many TRBJ2-5 TRBV7-9
TGCAGCGTTGATATAGAGGGGGGCTTCTATGGCTACACCTTC CSVDIEGGFYGYTF . . TRBJ1-2 TRBV29-1
TGTGCCAGCAGCTTGGTTGGGACTAGCGGGATAATCACAGATACGCAGTACTTT CASSLVGTSGIITDTQYF TRBD2 . TRBJ2-3 TRBV5-6
TGTGCCAGCAGCTACGGGTACAGGCGCACAGATACGCAGTATTTT CASSYGYRRTDTQYF . . TRBJ2-3 TRBV7-9
TGCAGTGCTAGAGACCCAAGGAGCTCCTATAATTCACCCCTCCACTTT CSARDPRSSYNSPLHF . few TRBJ1-6 TRBV20-1
TGTGCCAGCAGCTTATGGGACAGCTACGAGCAGTACTTC CASSLWDSYEQYF TRBD1 many TRBJ2-7 TRBV7-9
TGTGCCAGCAGCAACCCTTTTAATGGCGGGAGGGCCGTGTTC CASSNPFNGGRAVF TRBD2 . TRBJ2-7 TRBV28
TGTGCCAGCAGTGAACAAAAACCCACCTCCCAGACAGGGGGGGAGCAGTACTTC CASSEQKPTSQTGGEQYF TRBD1 few TRBJ2-7 TRBV25-1
TGCGCCAGCAGCCACATAGGGGGTGGCGGGGAGCTGTTTTTT CASSHIGGGGELFF . . TRBJ2-2 TRBV4-1
TGTGCCAGCAGTGAACAGCCGGACAGCGTCTCTGGAAACACCATATATTTT CASSEQPDSVSGNTIYF . many TRBJ1-3 TRBV6-1
TGTGCCAGCAGCTTAACCCCGGGACTAGCGGGTGGCACAGATACGCAGTATTTT CASSLTPGLAGGTDTQYF TRBD2 . TRBJ2-3 TRBV7-3
TGTGCCAGCAGTTTACTCGGGACTACCGAGATTAATGAGCAGTTCTTC CASSLLGTTEINEQFF TRBD2 many TRBJ2-1 TRBV28
TGTGCCAGCAGTTTAACGGGATACATGAACACTGAAGCTTTCTTT CASSLTGYMNTEAFF . many TRBJ1-1 TRBV12-3/TRBV12-4
TGTGCCAGCAGTTCAGGGGAGACTCCTAACACTGAAGCTTTCTTT CASSSGETPNTEAFF . many TRBJ1-1 TRBV6-5
TGTGCCAGCAGCTTACTTCCAGCGGGAGATCTGAGTGAGCAGTTCTTC CASSLLPAGDLSEQFF TRBD2 . TRBJ2-1 TRBV11-2